This T cell receptor (beta chain) was sequenced in a study of glioma-infiltrating T cells after dendritic cell vaccination. CDR1 and CDR2 from the germline V gene are MGHRA and YSYEKL. The CDR3 contains 15 residues. With 0 bases removed from V and 0 bases from J, the gap between germline ends came to 6 bases. TCRdb keeps only in-frame clones here, not all; method: immunoSEQ multiplex PCR. The repertoire holds about 32,000 clones, with 90% to 95% as singletons. Sequenced material: blood, taken before dendritic cell vaccination. The TCR originated in a human donor with glioblastoma. The chain uses TRBV4-1 and TRBJ2-4; no clear D. CDR3 sequence reads: CASSQDFLAKNIQYF. CDR3 DNA sequence: TGCGCCAGCAGCCAAGACTTTCTAGCCAAAAACATTCAGTACTTC.